The source of this T cell receptor (beta chain) is a study of cytomegalovirus exposure and HLA in healthy donors. Study as a whole: In an earlier analysis, around 100 million unique TCR beta sequences were found from 150 million to 200 million T cells.

Regarding this clone: The target antigen is unknown.

The study's findings and limits: Accurate prediction of HLA-A and HLA-B alleles (for most subjects) was reportedly achieved from TCR beta sequences. Trimming of TCR beta V- and J-genes showed a link, identified in a later analysis, to a missense DCLRE1C variant.

The PCR used 60 Vbeta and 13 Jbeta primers. Sequencing was performed with immunoSEQ multiplex PCR; in TCRdb, only in-frame clones are kept and a portion is missing. The data contain tens of thousands of clones, 60% to 70% of them singletons. This clonotype was sampled from a man aged 30 to 45 in good health and CMV-seropositive. The sequenced material came from PBMCs.

The CDR3 here is CSVEDLGDSTYEQYF. DNA for the CDR3: TGCAGCGTTGAAGATCTAGGGGACAGCACCTACGAGCAGTACTTC. The V gene is TRBV29-1, the J gene TRBJ2-7; 7 bases are a match to TRBD1. V lost 0 bases to trimming and J lost 2 bases; unmatched junction nucleotides: 7. The CDR3 consists of 15 residues. The germline V gene has CDR1 SQVTM and CDR2 ANQGSEA.